The rows below give T cell receptor beta chains drawn from one sample of a study of blood T cell repertoires in COVID-19. Clones were sequenced by immunoSEQ multiplex PCR, and TCRdb holds only the in-frame ones, with some missing. The repertoire includes roughly 40,000 clones, almost 85% of them detected once, and 9% to 10% sits in the top ten. The sequenced sample consisted of peripheral blood. These receptor sequences come from a human donor in a cohort sampled during active COVID-19. CDR3s include the opening cysteine and the closing phenylalanine or tryptophan. A D gene is named only where the DNA matches it firmly. The size of a clone is reported for some rows only, either as once, few or many, or as a class for expanded clones.

clone size	D gene	J gene	V gene	CDR3 DNA	CDR3 protein
-	-	TRBJ1-1	TRBV6-6	TGTGCCAGCAGCAGACGGGGGGATGGGGCTGAAGCTTTCTTT	CASSRRGDGAEAFF
few	-	TRBJ1-2	TRBV19	TGTGCCAGTAGTATAGAACTAGGCGGCAGGAGTGGCTATGGCTACACCTTC	CASSIELGGRSGYGYTF
-	TRBD2	TRBJ2-3	TRBV27	TGTGCCAGCAGTTTATCCAGCGGGGGGTTCACAGATACGCAGTATTTT	CASSLSSGGFTDTQYF
-	-	TRBJ2-3	TRBV14	TGTGCCAGCAGCCTAGGAGGGATAGGCACAGATACGCAGTATTTT	CASSLGGIGTDTQYF
-	-	TRBJ1-1	TRBV5-4	TGTGCCAGCAGCTCATACGGGAGGAACACTGAAGCTTTCTTT	CASSSYGRNTEAFF
-	TRBD2	TRBJ2-7	TRBV4-1	TGCGCCAGCAGCCAAGGCGTTGGGGCGGGAGGGCCCCACGAGCAGTACTTC	CASSQGVGAGGPHEQYF
-	-	TRBJ1-2	TRBV25-1	TGTGCCAGCAGTTCCCTGGGGCGGGATTATGGCTACACCTTC	CASSSLGRDYGYTF
-	TRBD1	TRBJ2-7	TRBV5-1	TGCGCCAGCAGCTTTGACAGGGAGTACGAGCAGTACTTC	CASSFDREYEQYF
few	TRBD2	TRBJ2-1	TRBV6-6	TGTGCCAGCAGTTTCGAGCTAGCGGGAGTCGATGAGCAGTTCTTC	CASSFELAGVDEQFF
-	TRBD2	TRBJ2-1	TRBV6-2/TRBV6-3	TGTGCCAGCAGTTTAAAGAGCGGGGAGAGCTCCTACAATGAGCAGTTCTTC	CASSLKSGESSYNEQFF
-	TRBD1	TRBJ2-7	TRBV4-2	TGTGCCAGCAGCCAGAGGAAGGGACAGGGCCACGAGCAGTACTTC	CASSQRKGQGHEQYF
-	TRBD2	TRBJ2-3	TRBV4-3	TGCGCCAGCAGCCAAGATCTAGCGGGCACAACAGATACGCAGTATTTT	CASSQDLAGTTDTQYF
-	-	TRBJ1-5	TRBV6-2/TRBV6-3	TGTGCCAGCAGCCCTACAGGGAGCAATCAGCCCCAGCATTTT	CASSPTGSNQPQHF
-	-	TRBJ2-4	TRBV15	TGTGCCACCAGCAGAGATTTGAGTAACATTCAGTACTTC	CATSRDLSNIQYF
-	-	TRBJ1-5	TRBV5-6	TGTGCCAGCAGCTTGAGCCAAAATCAGCCCCAGCATTTT	CASSLSQNQPQHF
-	-	TRBJ1-4	TRBV18	TGTGCCAGCTCCCGAGACAGACAAACTAATGAAAAACTGTTTTTT	CASSRDRQTNEKLFF
-	TRBD2	TRBJ2-7	TRBV19	TGTGCCAGTAGTATTTCCAAAGATAGCGGGGTTTTTAACTACGAGCAGTACTTC	CASSISKDSGVFNYEQYF
-	-	TRBJ2-3	TRBV18	TGTGCCAGCTCACCGGCTAGCACAGATACGCAGTATTTT	CASSPASTDTQYF
-	-	TRBJ1-2	TRBV25-1	TGTGCCAGCAGTGTCCGGGGTGGCTACACCTTC	CASSVRGGYTF
-	TRBD2	TRBJ2-5	TRBV3-1/TRBV3-2	TGTGCCAGCAGCCGCCGGACTAGCGAGGAGACCCAGTACTTC	CASSRRTSEETQYF
once	-	TRBJ2-7	TRBV6-5	TGTGCCAGCATCCGGGACACCATCTACGAGCAGTACTTC	CASIRDTIYEQYF
-	-	TRBJ2-5	TRBV11-2	TGTGCCAGCAGCCCCCGGGACTTCGGGACCCAGTACTTC	CASSPRDFGTQYF
-	TRBD1	TRBJ2-7	TRBV4-3	TGCGCCAGCAGCCAAGATGTACAGGGGGGATACGAGCAGTACTTC	CASSQDVQGGYEQYF
once	-	TRBJ2-1	TRBV6-5	TGTGCCAGCACCGGCGGTCCTTACAATGAGCAGTTCTTC	CASTGGPYNEQFF
-	TRBD1	TRBJ1-3	TRBV6-2/TRBV6-3	TGTGCCAGCAGTTTCCCGGCACGGCGGACAGGAGGAAACACCATATATTTT	CASSFPARRTGGNTIYF
few	TRBD2	TRBJ2-1	TRBV4-1	TGCGCCAGCAGCCAAGTGGGCGGGAGGCAGTTCTTC	CASSQVGGRQFF
-	TRBD2	TRBJ2-7	TRBV6-2/TRBV6-3	TGTGCCAGCAGTCGTAGCGGGGGGCCCTTGGGCGAGCAGTACTTC	CASSRSGGPLGEQYF
-	-	TRBJ1-2	TRBV4-3	TGCGCCAGCAGCCAAGAGCTGTCCAGGGTCGCTCTGAACTACACCTTC	CASSQELSRVALNYTF
-	TRBD1	TRBJ2-7	TRBV12-3/TRBV12-4	TGTGCCAGCAGTACGACAGGGTCCTACGAGCAGTACTTC	CASSTTGSYEQYF
-	-	TRBJ1-1	TRBV7-2	TGTGCCAGCAGCTCAGGATTTGGAGGGAACACTGAAGCTTTCTTT	CASSSGFGGNTEAFF
few	-	TRBJ1-2	TRBV6-5	TGTGCCAGCAGTCGACCCGGGGTGAACTATGGCTACACCTTC	CASSRPGVNYGYTF
-	TRBD2	TRBJ2-3	TRBV27	TGTGCCAGCAGGGGCGCGGGAGGCTCAGATACGCAGTATTTT	CASRGAGGSDTQYF
once	-	TRBJ2-7	TRBV11-3	TGTGCCAGCAGCCCCGCGTGGGGCGGCACCTACGAGCAGTACTTC	CASSPAWGGTYEQYF
-	TRBD1	TRBJ1-6	TRBV5-6	TGTGCCAGCAGGAGACAGGGTAATTCACCCCTCCACTTT	CASRRQGNSPLHF
few	TRBD1	TRBJ1-2	TRBV7-9	TGTGCCAGCAGTCGGGTGACGACAGGGAACTATGGCTACACCTTC	CASSRVTTGNYGYTF
-	TRBD1	TRBJ2-3	TRBV30	TGTGCCTGGAGTGTGATGGACAGGGTCACAGATACGCAGTATTTT	CAWSVMDRVTDTQYF
-	-	TRBJ1-2	TRBV20-1	TGCAGTGCTAGCTCGGAGTATGGCTACACCTTC	CSASSEYGYTF
-	-	TRBJ1-4	TRBV18	TGTGCCAGCTCACCACCTGAACGGGAAAAACTGTTTTTT	CASSPPEREKLFF
-	TRBD2	TRBJ2-2	TRBV5-1	TGCGCCAGCAGCTTAACTAGCGGGAGCACCGGGGAGCTGTTTTTT	CASSLTSGSTGELFF
-	-	TRBJ1-2	TRBV5-1	TGCGCCAGCAGAGGCAGGGGATATGGCTACACCTTC	CASRGRGYGYTF
-	-	TRBJ1-1	TRBV6-5	TGTGCCAGCAGGCGCCGCCCGATCATGAACACTGAAGCTTTCTTT	CASRRRPIMNTEAFF
-	TRBD1	TRBJ1-5	TRBV19	TGTGCCAGTAGTCCCTACACAGGGGAATATTACAATCAGCCCCAGCATTTT	CASSPYTGEYYNQPQHF
-	-	TRBJ1-1	TRBV30	TGTGCCTGGAGTGCGGGGGGGCCGGGCACTGAAGCTTTCTTT	CAWSAGGPGTEAFF
-	TRBD1	TRBJ1-6	TRBV28	TGTGCCAGCAGTTTCCAGATGGACAGGGGCTCCTATAATTCACCCCTCCACTTT	CASSFQMDRGSYNSPLHF
-	-	TRBJ2-7	TRBV6-5	TGTGCCAGCAGTCCCCAGTACGAGCAGTACTTC	CASSPQYEQYF
-	-	TRBJ2-3	TRBV6-5	TGTGCCAGCAGGATGACGGCGGGGTCAGATACGCAGTATTTT	CASRMTAGSDTQYF
-	TRBD1	TRBJ2-3	TRBV5-1	TGCGCCAGCAGCTTGGGACAGGGGGCGAGCACAGATACGCAGTATTTT	CASSLGQGASTDTQYF
-	TRBD1	TRBJ2-5	TRBV6-6	TGTGCCAGCAGACAACGTACAGGGGGCTGGGAGACCCAGTACTTC	CASRQRTGGWETQYF